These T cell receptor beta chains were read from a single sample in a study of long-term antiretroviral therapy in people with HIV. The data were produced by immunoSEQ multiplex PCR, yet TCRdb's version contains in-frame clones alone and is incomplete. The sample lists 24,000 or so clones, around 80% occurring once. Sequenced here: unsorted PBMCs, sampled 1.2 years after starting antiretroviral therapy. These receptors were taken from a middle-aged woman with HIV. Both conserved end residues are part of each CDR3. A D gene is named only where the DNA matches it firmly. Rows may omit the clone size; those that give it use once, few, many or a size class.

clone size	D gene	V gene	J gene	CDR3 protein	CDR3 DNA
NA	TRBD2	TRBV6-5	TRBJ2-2	CASSSGVNTGELFF	TGTGCCAGCAGCAGCGGGGTCAACACCGGGGAGCTGTTTTTT
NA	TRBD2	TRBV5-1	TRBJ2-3	CASSLGTSKDTQYF	TGCGCCAGCAGTTTGGGGACTAGTAAAGATACGCAGTATTTT
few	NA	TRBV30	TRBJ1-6	CAWSDLNSPLHF	TGTGCCTGGAGTGACCTTAATTCACCCCTCCACTTT
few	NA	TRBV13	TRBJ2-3	CASSLGSGPEDTQYF	TGTGCCAGCAGCTTAGGGAGCGGGCCTGAGGATACGCAGTATTTT
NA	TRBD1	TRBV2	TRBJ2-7	CASSDIGTEYEQYF	TGTGCCAGCAGTGACATTGGGACAGAATACGAGCAGTACTTC
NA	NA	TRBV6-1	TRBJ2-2	CASSEVRGAPGDTGELFF	TGTGCCAGCAGTGAAGTTCGGGGGGCTCCCGGAGACACCGGGGAGCTGTTTTTT
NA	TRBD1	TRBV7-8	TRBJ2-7	CASSYRDRVPYEQYF	TGTGCCAGCAGCTACCGGGACAGGGTTCCCTACGAGCAGTACTTC
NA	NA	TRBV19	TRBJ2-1	CASSSQGWGYEQFF	TGTGCCAGTAGTTCCCAGGGATGGGGTTATGAGCAGTTCTTC
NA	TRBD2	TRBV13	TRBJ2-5	CASTRGRAGETQYF	TGTGCCAGCACCCGCGGGAGGGCCGGGGAGACCCAGTACTTC
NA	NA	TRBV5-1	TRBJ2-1	CASSLSVSYNEQFF	TGCGCCAGCAGCTTGTCAGTCTCCTACAATGAGCAGTTCTTC
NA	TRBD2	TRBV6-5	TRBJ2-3	CASSYLAGRDTDTQYF	TGTGCCAGCAGTTACCTCGCAGGGAGGGACACAGATACGCAGTATTTT
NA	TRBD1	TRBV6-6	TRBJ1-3	CASTQGAAGNTIYF	TGTGCCAGCACCCAGGGGGCCGCAGGAAACACCATATATTTT
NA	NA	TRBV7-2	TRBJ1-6	CASSLGTTPLHF	TGTGCCAGCAGCTTAGGCACAACACCCCTCCACTTT
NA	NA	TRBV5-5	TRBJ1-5	CASSLDWISGRSNQPQHF	TGTGCCAGCAGCTTGGACTGGATCAGCGGTCGCAGCAATCAGCCCCAGCATTTT
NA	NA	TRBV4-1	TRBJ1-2	CASSQDRASNYGYTF	TGCGCCAGCAGCCAAGACAGGGCGTCAAACTATGGCTACACCTTC
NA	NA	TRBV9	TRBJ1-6	CASSVVGTRNSPLHF	TGTGCCAGCAGCGTAGTTGGGACAAGGAATTCACCCCTCCACTTT
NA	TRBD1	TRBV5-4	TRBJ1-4	CASSPGQALSEKLFF	TGTGCCAGCAGCCCTGGACAGGCGTTAAGTGAAAAACTGTTTTTT
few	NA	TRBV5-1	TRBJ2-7	CASSRWDAMYEQYF	TGCGCCAGCAGCCGGTGGGATGCTATGTACGAGCAGTACTTC
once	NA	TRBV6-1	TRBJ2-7	CASSEGSDFLAAYEQYF	TGTGCCAGCAGTGAGGGTAGCGACTTCCTCGCAGCCTACGAGCAGTACTTC
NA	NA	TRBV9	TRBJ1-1	CATSTAMNTEAFF	TGTGCCACATCGACAGCCATGAACACTGAAGCTTTCTTT
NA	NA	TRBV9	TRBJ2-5	CASSVGIGYQETQYF	TGTGCCAGCAGCGTAGGGATAGGCTACCAAGAGACCCAGTACTTC
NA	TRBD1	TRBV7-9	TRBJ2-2	CASSIGTGLGGELFF	TGTGCCAGCAGCATTGGGACAGGGCTTGGCGGGGAGCTGTTTTTT
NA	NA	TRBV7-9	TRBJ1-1	CASSFTSSPYTEAFF	TGTGCCAGCAGCTTCACCTCCAGTCCTTACACTGAAGCTTTCTTT